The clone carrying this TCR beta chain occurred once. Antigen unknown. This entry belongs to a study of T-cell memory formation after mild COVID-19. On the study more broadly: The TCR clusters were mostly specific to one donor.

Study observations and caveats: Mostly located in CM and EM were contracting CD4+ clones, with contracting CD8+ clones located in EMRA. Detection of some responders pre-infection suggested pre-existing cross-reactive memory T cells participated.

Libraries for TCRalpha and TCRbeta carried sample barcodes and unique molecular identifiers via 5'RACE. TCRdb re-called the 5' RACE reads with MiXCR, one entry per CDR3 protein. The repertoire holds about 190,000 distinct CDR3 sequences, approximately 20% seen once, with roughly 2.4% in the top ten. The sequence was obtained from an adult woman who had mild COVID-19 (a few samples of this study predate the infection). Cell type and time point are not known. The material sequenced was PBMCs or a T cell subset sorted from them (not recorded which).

Here the CDR3 DNA reads TGCAGTGCTTGGACCCAGCTCACAGATACGCAGTATTTT. Its translation: CSAWTQLTDTQYF. The chain couples TRBV20-1 to TRBJ2-3, with D hard to call. V was trimmed by 5 bases and J by 2 bases, leaving 11 bases between them. In germline, CDR1 is DFQATT, CDR2 SNEGSKA (reference sequence). The CDR3 extends over 13 amino acids.